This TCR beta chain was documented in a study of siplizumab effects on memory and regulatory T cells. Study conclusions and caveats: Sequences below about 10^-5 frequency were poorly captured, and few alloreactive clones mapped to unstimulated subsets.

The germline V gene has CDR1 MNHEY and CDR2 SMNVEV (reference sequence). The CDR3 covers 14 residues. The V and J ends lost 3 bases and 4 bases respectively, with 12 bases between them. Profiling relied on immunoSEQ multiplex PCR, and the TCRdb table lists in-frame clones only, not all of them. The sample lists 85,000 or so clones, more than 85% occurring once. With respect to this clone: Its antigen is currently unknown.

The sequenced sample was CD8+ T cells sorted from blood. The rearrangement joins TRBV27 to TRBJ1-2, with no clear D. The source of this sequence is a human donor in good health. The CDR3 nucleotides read TGTGCCAGCAGTTTTCGGCCAGCCCTCTATGGCTACACCTTC. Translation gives CASSFRPALYGYTF.